Shown below are 24 T cell receptor beta chains from a single sample sequenced in a study of vaccination and CD4 T cells after COVID-19 (dated 2022 in TCRdb). According to the study, the label for this sample's treatment or condition signals: roughly ten-day PBMC culture with coronavirus spike peptide pools or control peptides (ViraFEST assay). These receptors' antigens are unknown. The library was built by means of PCR. The instrument given in TCRdb is Illumina iSeq 100. At the Johns Hopkins FTIC core, DNA from the cultured CD4+ T cells underwent TCR sequencing with the Oncomine TCR Beta short-read assay. The public reads were reanalyzed by TCRdb: fastp trimming at Q25, MiXCR alignment, in-frame beta chains only. Each record represents a unique CDR3 protein, reported with the most common genes and DNA among its rows. Recorded for this sample are 15,000 to 25,000 distinct CDR3 sequences; under 70% of them occurred a single time. In total, the top ten clones hold around 9% of the sample.

Sequenced material: CD4+ T cells from blood, cultured in vitro. The receptors were gathered from a human donor who had recovered from COVID-19.

The CDR3 DNA reads TGTGCCAGTGGAGAAGGGGCAGGGTACTATGGCTACACCTTC. Encoded protein: CASGEGAGYYGYTF. The chain uses TRBV19 and TRBJ1-2, with D perhaps TRBD1 (5 bases). V dropped 8 bases and J dropped 3 bases, with 16 bases sitting between them. Per germline, CDR1 LNHDA and CDR2 SQIVND (reference sequence). The CDR3 is made up of 14 amino acids.

The chain has TRBV10-1 and TRBJ1-5; D not certain. The CDR3 sequence is 13 residues long. With 0 bases removed from V and 1 base from J, the gap between germline ends came to 1 base. Germline lookup yields CDR1 WNHNN and CDR2 SYGVQD (reference sequence). The CDR3 reads CASSESSNQPQHF. CDR3 DNA sequence: TGCGCCAGCAGTGAGTCCAGCAATCAGCCCCAGCATTTT.

The chain employs TRBV19 and TRBJ1-1, with 8 positions matching TRBD1. This CDR3 region has 17 residues. With V trimmed by 3 bases and J by 1 base, 10 bases remained unmatched. Germline CDR1 LNHDA, CDR2 SQIVND (reference sequence). The CDR3 loop is CASSMTSRGRRNTEAFF. CDR3 sequence (DNA): TGTGCCAGTAGTATGACGTCCAGGGGGCGGAGGAACACTGAAGCTTTCTTT. The variable domain in full, completed from reference TRBV19 and TRBJ1-1, reads DGGITQSPKYLFRKEGQNVTLSCEQNLNHDAMYWYRQDPGQGLRLIYYSQIVNDFQKGDIAEGYSVSREKKESFPLTVTSAQKNPTAFYLCASSMTSRGRRNTEAFFGQGTRLTVV.

The chain is built from TRBV7-3 and TRBJ2-2; 9 nucleotides agree with TRBD1. The CDR3 consists of 15 residues. V lost 5 bases to trimming and J lost 4 bases; unmatched junction nucleotides: 5. Looked up from germline, CDR1 is SGHTA and CDR2 is FQGTGA. Here the CDR3 DNA reads TGTGCCAGCAGCAATACAGGGGGCCGCACCGGGGAGCTGTTTTTT. Amino acid sequence: CASSNTGGRTGELFF.

This chain's CDR3 is CASSEKGTSSYNEQFF. CDR3 coding DNA: TGTGCCAGCAGTGAAAAGGGGACCAGCTCCTACAATGAGCAGTTCTTC. This chain uses TRBV6-1 with TRBJ2-1; D is possibly TRBD1 or TRBD2 (5 bases each). The CDR3 consists of 16 residues. CDR1 MNHNS and CDR2 SASEGT come from the germline V gene. The V end was cut by 2 bases, the J end by 0 bases, with 11 bases between.

The chain combines TRBV5-8 with TRBJ1-2; D ambiguous. The CDR3 extends over 16 amino acids. V lost 2 bases to trimming and J lost 0 bases, with 14 bases between them. In germline, CDR1 is SGHTS, CDR2 YDEGEE. The CDR3 DNA reads TGTGCCAGCAGCTTCGGCTGGGGATCTACTAACTATGGCTACACCTTC. Translating it yields CASSFGWGSTNYGYTF. Complete variable domain (other parts from reference TRBV5-8 and TRBJ1-2): EAGVTQSPTHLIKTRGQQATLRCSPISGHTSVYWYQQALGLGLQFLLWYDEGEERNRGNFPPRFSGRQFPNYSSELNVNALELEDSALYLCASSFGWGSTNYGYTFGSGTRLTVV.

V usage is TRBV5-1 and J usage is TRBJ2-5, with D unresolved. There are 13 residues in the CDR3. Trimming pared 3 bases from V and 0 bases from J, leaving 6 bases between. Germline assignment: CDR1 SGHRS and CDR2 YFSETQ. The CDR3 spells CASSYVYQETQYF. The CDR3 DNA follows: TGCGCCAGCAGCTATGTGTACCAAGAGACCCAGTACTTC.

The table lists this clonotype with a few counts. The chain recombines TRBV28 with TRBJ1-5, with D possibly TRBD1 on 5 matching bases. The germline V gene encodes CDR1 MDHEN and CDR2 SYDVKM. Trimming took 6 bases from V and 10 from J, leaving 19 bases between them. The CDR3 extends over 14 amino acids. CDR3 loop: CASREDRLISPQHF. In nucleotides, the CDR3 is TGTGCCAGCAGGGAAGACAGACTGATCAGTCCCCAGCATTTT.

This clonotype appeared a few times. This chain links TRBV27 with TRBJ2-7, with D perhaps TRBD2 (6 bases). The CDR3 has 16 amino acids. Trimming pared 0 bases from V and 4 bases from J, leaving 16 bases between. The germline V gene has CDR1 MNHEY and CDR2 SMNVEV (reference sequence). The DNA of the CDR3 is TGTGCCAGCAGTTTATCCCCTGCTGCTAGCGTATACGAGCAGTACTTC. It encodes CASSLSPAASVYEQYF.

V usage is TRBV2 and J usage is TRBJ1-2; D is unclear. Trimming pared 8 bases from V and 0 bases from J, leaving 19 bases between. Germline CDR1 SNHLY, CDR2 FYNNEI. CDR3 length equals 16 residues. The CDR3 DNA sequence: TGTGCCAGCGGTGTGTCAAGGGCCCCTTCTAACTATGGCTACACCTTC. It specifies CASGVSRAPSNYGYTF.

The V and J genes are TRBV7-2 and TRBJ2-5, with a tentative D call TRBD1 (6 bases). The CDR3 is 13 residues long. The germline V gene encodes CDR1 SGHTA and CDR2 FQGNSA. Trimming stripped 7 bases from V and 4 bases from J, with 13 bases between. This CDR3 is CASTRGGSETQYF. In nucleotides, the CDR3 is TGTGCCAGCACCCGAGGGGGTTCAGAGACCCAGTACTTC.

The rearrangement uses TRBV7-3 and TRBJ2-3; D perhaps matches TRBD2 (5 bases). In germline, CDR1 is SGHTA, CDR2 FQGTGA. Trimming removed 5 bases at V and 0 bases at J, with 12 bases between. The CDR3 length is 15 residues. CDR3 DNA sequence: TGTGCCAGCAGCCCCCAAGCGGCTAGCACAGATACGCAGTATTTT. Translated: CASSPQAASTDTQYF.

CDR3 protein: CASSLAGVSVSTDTQYF. As DNA, the CDR3 is TGTGCCAGCAGTTTAGCGGGGGTTAGCGTAAGCACAGATACGCAGTATTTT. This chain uses TRBV12-3 or TRBV12-4 with TRBJ2-3, with D possibly called TRBD1 or TRBD2 (5 bases each). Deletions cut 0 bases from V and 0 bases from J, with 13 bases between. This CDR3 has 17 amino acids.

The chain uses TRBV6-2 or TRBV6-3 and TRBJ2-2; TRBD1 matches 8 bases. Trimming at V came to 8 bases and at J to 6 bases, leaving 11 bases not matched to a gene. CDR3 size: 15 residues. Looked up from germline, CDR1 is MNHEY and CDR2 is SVGEGT. This chain's CDR3 is CASGIRDRPPGELFF. The CDR3 coding sequence is TGTGCCAGCGGAATCAGGGACAGGCCCCCCGGGGAGCTGTTTTTT.

Here the CDR3 DNA reads TGTGCCAGCAGCGTTGGTAGGAGCGGGAGAGAGACCCAGTACTTC. The encoded protein is CASSVGRSGRETQYF. The V and J genes are TRBV11-2 and TRBJ2-5; 8 bases align to TRBD2. CDR1 and CDR2 from the germline V gene are SGHAT and FQNNGV. This CDR3 is 15 amino acids long. Trimming removed 5 bases from V and 4 bases from J; junction bases left unmatched: 9.

By its share, this clonotype is medium-sized (0.01 to 0.1%). The gene calls are TRBV6-1 and TRBJ2-7; 9 bases fit TRBD1. The CDR3 sequence is 14 residues long. The ends lost 4 bases at V and 6 bases at J; junction bases unmatched: 7. Germline V lookup: CDR1 MNHNS, CDR2 SASEGT. The CDR3 DNA reads TGTGCCAGCAGTGTGGACAGGGGTGGGGGCGAGCAGTACTTC. Encoded protein: CASSVDRGGGEQYF.

V is TRBV25-1 and J is TRBJ1-2, with TRBD1 matching over 8 bases. CDR1 MGHDK and CDR2 SYGVNS come from the germline V gene. Losses at the gene ends were 2 bases for V and 7 bases for J; bases not matched to a gene: 9. The CDR3 contains 15 residues. CDR3 nucleotide sequence: TGTGCCAGCAGTGAAATCTGGACAGGGTCCGCTGGCTACACCTTC. It encodes CASSEIWTGSAGYTF.

The gene calls are TRBV7-8 and TRBJ2-2; TRBD2 agrees at 8 bases. The CDR3 extends over 17 amino acids. CDR1 is SGHVS and CDR2 is FQNEAQ in the germline V gene. Trimming at V came to 2 bases and at J to 4 bases, leaving 9 bases not matched to a gene. CDR3: CASSLLFGGGSTGELFF. The CDR3 DNA is TGTGCCAGCAGCTTATTGTTCGGGGGGGGGTCCACCGGGGAGCTGTTTTTT.

The chain joins TRBV30 to TRBJ1-1, with D possibly matching TRBD1 (5 bases). Germline CDR1 is GTSNPN and CDR2 is SVGIG (reference sequence). The CDR3 length is 14 residues. Deletions cut 0 bases from V and 4 bases from J, with 12 bases between. The chain's CDR3 is CAWSVSRQGTEAFF. Here the CDR3 DNA reads TGTGCCTGGAGTGTAAGCCGGCAGGGCACTGAAGCTTTCTTT.

This clonotype appeared a single time. This chain uses TRBV5-1 with TRBJ1-3; D unresolved. The V end lost 2 bases, the J end lost 1 base, and 7 bases lay between the germline ends. CDR1 SGHRS and CDR2 YFSETQ come from the germline V gene. This CDR3 is 14 amino acids long. The CDR3 here is CASSLAGSGNTIYF. CDR3 nucleotides: TGCGCCAGCAGCTTAGCAGGTTCTGGAAACACCATATATTTT.

This chain connects TRBV12-3 or TRBV12-4 to TRBJ2-7; 8 bases fit TRBD1. The CDR3 length is 14 residues. The ends lost 5 bases at V and 6 bases at J; junction bases unmatched: 9. In DNA form, the CDR3 reads TGTGCCAGCAGTGACGACAGGGGATACGGCGAGCAGTACTTC. Translation gives CASSDDRGYGEQYF.

The chain carries TRBV27 and TRBJ2-2, with 7 bases aligning to TRBD1. This CDR3 comprises 15 residues. After removal of 5 bases from V and 5 bases from J, the junction contained 8 bases not matched to a gene. The germline V gene has CDR1 MNHEY and CDR2 SMNVEV (reference sequence). CDR3 sequence reads: CASSLQGRDTGELFF. Written as DNA, the CDR3 is TGTGCCAGCAGTCTACAGGGGAGAGATACCGGGGAGCTGTTTTTT.

This clonotype was detected only a few times. This chain connects TRBV12-3 or TRBV12-4 to TRBJ1-6; 8 positions agree with TRBD1. The CDR3 is 16 amino acids. Trimming at V came to 4 bases and at J to 7 bases, leaving 9 bases not matched to a gene. CDR3 coding DNA: TGTGCCAGCAGTTCTCAAGGACAGGGACGAAATTCACCCCTCCACTTT. Residues: CASSSQGQGRNSPLHF.

This clonotype was counted a single time. The J gene is TRBJ1-5, the V gene TRBV7-6; D is possibly TRBD1 (6 bases). CDR3 size: 13 residues. V lost 3 bases and J 4 bases, leaving 7 bases between the germline ends. Germline loops: CDR1 SGHVS, CDR2 FNYEAQ. This chain's CDR3 is CASSLDRNQPQHF. The CDR3 DNA reads TGTGCCAGCAGCTTGGACAGAAATCAGCCCCAGCATTTT.